The following is a T cell receptor (beta chain) sequence with its context. The antigen remains unidentified. The table came from immunoSEQ multiplex PCR; TCRdb's copy has only in-frame clones and leaves some out. The sample lists a few hundred thousand clones; over 80% were seen once. This CDR3 is 14 amino acids long. V was clipped by 3 bases and J by 0 bases, with 9 bases between them. Germline CDR1 reads SQVTM; CDR2 reads ANQGSEA. Regarding treatment: some 19 received Ad26.COV2.S at low or high dose, single or two shots; five or six received placebo; per-sample allocation not given. Sampling happened 63 days after the first vaccine or placebo injection. Boston provided a donor who was an adult aged 18-55 years. These data belong to a study of Ad26.COV2.S vaccination and SARS-CoV-2 variants. The overall study: Dosing was one shot or two shots 56 days apart.

Overall study findings and caveats: Whether participants received vaccine or placebo, their non-spike TCR breadth was similar. Considerable breadth of spike-specific CD8+ and CD4+ T cell responses has reportedly been documented following vaccination.

The receptor was isolated from a person between 18 and 60 years old who received the Ad26.COV2.S COVID-19 vaccine or a placebo. The J gene is TRBJ2-1, the V gene TRBV29-1; TRBD2 might be the D (6 bases). This specimen was peripheral blood, taken in a trial of Ad26.COV2.S vaccine versus placebo. CDR3 amino acids: CSVDRGSSYNEQFF. CDR3 coding DNA: TGCAGCGTTGATCGGGGGAGCTCCTACAATGAGCAGTTCTTC.